Below, one T cell receptor (beta chain) is given with its context. The CDR3 runs to 15 residues. The germline V gene has CDR1 SQVTM and CDR2 ANQGSEA. V was shortened by 1 base and J by 2 bases, with 12 bases between the two germline ends. This sample is drawn from a study of blood T cell repertoires in COVID-19. Study at large: From the United States, Italy and Spain came samples of acute and convalescent COVID-19.

Original processing methods: Estimates of nucleated cell counts were drawn from the amplification of reference gene primers. Clones were read by immunoSEQ multiplex PCR, and TCRdb kept only the in-frame ones, dropping some. For V, J and clone size, that table is used; D and trimming come from the DNA. The table records under 300,000 clones, roughly nine tenths of them present only once. The sequenced material came from peripheral blood. The chain is built from TRBV29-1 and TRBJ2-1; D unclear. The source is a man aged 60-69 years with acute or convalescent COVID-19. The CDR3 spells CSVEGLVSPYNEQFF. The CDR3 nucleotides read TGCAGCGTTGAAGGTCTAGTAAGTCCCTACAATGAGCAGTTCTTC.